This T cell receptor (beta chain) came from a study of T cell responses to AZD1222 COVID-19 vaccine. Only a few counts were recorded for this clone. Assay used: immunoSEQ multiplex PCR; TCRdb lists only in-frame clones, some missing. The sample carries about 120,000 clones, 87% recorded once. Trimming removed 8 bases from V and 4 bases from J, with 20 bases in between. Germline values: CDR1 LGHNA, CDR2 YNFKEQ. This CDR3 comprises 15 residues. The chain carries TRBV4-2 and TRBJ1-1; possibly TRBD1 for D (6 bases). The TCR was taken from an adult who received the AZD1222 COVID-19 vaccine. Sequencing was performed on peripheral blood, taken 28 days after the second AZD1222 dose. CDR3 DNA sequence: TGTGCCAGCGCCCAATCCACAACAGGGATCACTGAAGCTTTCTTT. It translates to CASAQSTTGITEAFF.